The sequence of this TCR beta chain was determined in a study of T cells in Graves' hyperthyroidism and ophthalmopathy. Overall study results and limits: Model output signaled ophthalmopathy a median about seven months ahead of onset.

Amplification of TCR beta CDR3 regions was performed using RNA transcripts as template. HTBI primers were used for first-round RT-PCR of the TCR CDR3. From the multiplex PCR reads, TCRdb called clonotypes with MiXCR, one entry per CDR3 protein. In the table there are hundreds of thousands of distinct CDR3 sequences, about 14% of which are singletons. Notes on this clonotype: Antigen unknown.

Each 10 ml fresh peripheral blood draw supplied the PBMCs. This TCR was sampled from a woman between 45 and 60 years old with Graves' ophthalmopathy. Sequencing was carried out using blood.

CDR3 residues: CASTSQGNTGELFF. The CDR3 bases are TGTGCCAGCACCTCCCAGGGGAACACCGGGGAGCTGTTTTTT. This chain uses TRBV6-1 with TRBJ2-2; D is perhaps TRBD1 (5 bases). This CDR3 has 14 amino acids. V was trimmed by 7 bases and J by 1 base, leaving 10 bases between them. Germline-derived CDR1 and CDR2 are MNHNS and SASEGT.